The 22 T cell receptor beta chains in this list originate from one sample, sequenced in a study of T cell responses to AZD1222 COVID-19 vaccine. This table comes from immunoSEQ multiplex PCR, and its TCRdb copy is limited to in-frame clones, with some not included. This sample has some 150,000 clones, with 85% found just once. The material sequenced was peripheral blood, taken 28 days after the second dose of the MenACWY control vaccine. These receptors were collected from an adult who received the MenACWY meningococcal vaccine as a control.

The CDR3 nucleotides read TGTGCCAGTAGCACCGACAGGGGTTACTCCTACAATGAGCAGTTCTTC. Protein product: CASSTDRGYSYNEQFF. This sequence joins TRBV19 and TRBJ2-1; 8 nucleotides align to TRBD1. V lost 6 bases, J lost 0 bases, and 7 bases stayed unmatched. Germline loops: CDR1 LNHDA, CDR2 SQIVND (reference sequence). The CDR3 contains 16 residues.

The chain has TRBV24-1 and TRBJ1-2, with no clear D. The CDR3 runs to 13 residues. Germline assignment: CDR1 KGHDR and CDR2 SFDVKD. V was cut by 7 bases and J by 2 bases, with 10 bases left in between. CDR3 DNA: TGTGCCACCAGCCGAGGACCAAACTATGGCTACACCTTC. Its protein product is CATSRGPNYGYTF.

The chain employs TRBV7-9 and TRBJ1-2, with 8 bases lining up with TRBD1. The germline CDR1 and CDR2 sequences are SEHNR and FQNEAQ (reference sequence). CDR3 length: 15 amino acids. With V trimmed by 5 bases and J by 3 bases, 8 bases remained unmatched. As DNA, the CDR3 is TGTGCCAGCAGCCCCGGACAGGGCAGGGACTATGGCTACACCTTC. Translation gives CASSPGQGRDYGYTF.

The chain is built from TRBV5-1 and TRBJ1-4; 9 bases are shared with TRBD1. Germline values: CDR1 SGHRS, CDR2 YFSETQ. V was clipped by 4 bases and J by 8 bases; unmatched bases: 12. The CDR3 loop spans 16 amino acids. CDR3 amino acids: CASSLSPETGGEKLFF. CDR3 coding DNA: TGCGCCAGCAGCCTATCTCCGGAGACAGGGGGAGAAAAACTGTTTTTT.

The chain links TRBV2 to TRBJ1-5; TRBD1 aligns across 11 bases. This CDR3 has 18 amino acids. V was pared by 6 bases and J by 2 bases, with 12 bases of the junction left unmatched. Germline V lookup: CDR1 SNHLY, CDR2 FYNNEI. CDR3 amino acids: CASSTGTGGGRGNQPQHF. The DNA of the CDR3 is TGTGCCAGCAGCACCGGGACAGGGGGTGGACGGGGCAATCAGCCCCAGCATTTT.

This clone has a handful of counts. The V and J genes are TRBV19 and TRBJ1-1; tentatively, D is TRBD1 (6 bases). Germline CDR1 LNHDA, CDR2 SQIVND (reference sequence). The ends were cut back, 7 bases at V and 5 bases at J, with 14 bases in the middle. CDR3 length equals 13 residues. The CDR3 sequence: CASIIQGQTEAFF. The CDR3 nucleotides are TGTGCCAGTATCATACAGGGCCAAACTGAAGCTTTCTTT.

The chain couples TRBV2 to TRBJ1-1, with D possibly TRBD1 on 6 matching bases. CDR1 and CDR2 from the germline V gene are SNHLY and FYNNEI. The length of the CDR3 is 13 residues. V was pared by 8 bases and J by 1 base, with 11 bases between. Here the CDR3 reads CASEEQGNTEAFF. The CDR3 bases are TGTGCCAGCGAAGAACAGGGGAACACTGAAGCTTTCTTT.

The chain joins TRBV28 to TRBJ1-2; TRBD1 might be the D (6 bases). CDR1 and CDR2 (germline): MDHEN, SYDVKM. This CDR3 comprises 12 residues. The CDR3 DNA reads TGTGCTCACGGCAGGGGCCCCTATGGCTACACCTTC. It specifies CAHGRGPYGYTF.

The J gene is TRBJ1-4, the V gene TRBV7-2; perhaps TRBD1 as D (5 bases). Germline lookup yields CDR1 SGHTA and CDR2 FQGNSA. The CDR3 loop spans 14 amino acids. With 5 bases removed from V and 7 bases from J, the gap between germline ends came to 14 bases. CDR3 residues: CASSMGLVGEKLFF. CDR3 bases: TGTGCCAGCAGCATGGGGCTGGTTGGTGAAAAACTGTTTTTT.

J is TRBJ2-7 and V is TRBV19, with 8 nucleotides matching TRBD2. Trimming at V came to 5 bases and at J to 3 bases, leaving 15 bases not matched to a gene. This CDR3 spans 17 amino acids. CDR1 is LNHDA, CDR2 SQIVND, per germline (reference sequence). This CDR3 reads CASSWLAGGSYFYEQYV. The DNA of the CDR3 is TGTGCCAGTAGTTGGTTGGCGGGGGGCTCCTATTTCTACGAGCAGTACGTC.

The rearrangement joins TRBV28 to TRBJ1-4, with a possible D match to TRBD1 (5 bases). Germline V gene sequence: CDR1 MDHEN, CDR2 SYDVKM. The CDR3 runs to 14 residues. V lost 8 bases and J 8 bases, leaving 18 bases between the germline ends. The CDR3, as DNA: TGTGCCAGCTATGGGCAGGGCCGAGGGGAAAAACTGTTTTTT. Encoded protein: CASYGQGRGEKLFF. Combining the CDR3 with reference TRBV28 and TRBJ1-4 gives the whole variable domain DVKVTQSSRYLVKRTGEKVFLECVQDMDHENMFWYRQDPGLGLRLIYFSYDVKMKEKGDIPEGYSVSREKKERFSLILESASTNQTSMYLCASYGQGRGEKLFFGSGTQLSVL.

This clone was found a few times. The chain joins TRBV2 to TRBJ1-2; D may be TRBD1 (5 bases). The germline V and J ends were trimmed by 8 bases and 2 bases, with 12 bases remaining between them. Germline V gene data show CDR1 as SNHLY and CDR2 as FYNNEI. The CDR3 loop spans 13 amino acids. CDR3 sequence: CASQGRANYGYTF. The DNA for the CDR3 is TGTGCCAGCCAAGGCAGGGCAAACTATGGCTACACCTTC.

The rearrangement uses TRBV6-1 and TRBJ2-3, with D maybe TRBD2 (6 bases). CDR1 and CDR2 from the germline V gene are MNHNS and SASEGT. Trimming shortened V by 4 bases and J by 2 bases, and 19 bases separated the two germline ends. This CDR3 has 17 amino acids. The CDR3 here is CASSGPDGGLPTDTQYF. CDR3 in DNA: TGTGCCAGCAGTGGACCCGACGGGGGACTTCCCACAGATACGCAGTATTTT.

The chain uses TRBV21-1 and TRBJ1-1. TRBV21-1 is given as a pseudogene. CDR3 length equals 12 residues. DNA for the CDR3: TGTGCCAGCAGCTGTGCAAACACTGAAGCTTTCTTT. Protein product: CASSCANTEAFF.

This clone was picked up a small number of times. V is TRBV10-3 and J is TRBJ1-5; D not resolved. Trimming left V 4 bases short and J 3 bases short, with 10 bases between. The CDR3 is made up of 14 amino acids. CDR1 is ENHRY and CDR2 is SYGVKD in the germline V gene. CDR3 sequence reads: CAISVDLSNQPQHF. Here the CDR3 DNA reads TGTGCCATCAGTGTGGACCTATCCAATCAGCCCCAGCATTTT.

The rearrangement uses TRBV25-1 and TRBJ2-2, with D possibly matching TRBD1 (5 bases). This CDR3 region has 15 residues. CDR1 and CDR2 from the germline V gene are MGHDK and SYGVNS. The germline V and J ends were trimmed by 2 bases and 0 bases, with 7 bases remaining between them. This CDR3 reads CASSEIQANTGELFF. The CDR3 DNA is TGTGCCAGCAGTGAAATACAGGCGAACACCGGGGAGCTGTTTTTT.

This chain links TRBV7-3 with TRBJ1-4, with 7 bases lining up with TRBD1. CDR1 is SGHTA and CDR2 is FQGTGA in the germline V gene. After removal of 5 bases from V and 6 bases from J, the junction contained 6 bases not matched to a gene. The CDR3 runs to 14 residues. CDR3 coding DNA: TGTGCCAGCAGCGCCAGGGGGAGAGATGAAAAACTGTTTTTT. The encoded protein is CASSARGRDEKLFF. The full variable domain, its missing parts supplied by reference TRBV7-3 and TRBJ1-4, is GAGVSQTPSNKVTEKGKYVELRCDPISGHTALYWYRQSLGQGPEFLIYFQGTGAADDSGLPNDRFFAVRPEGSVSTLKIQRTERGDSAVYLCASSARGRDEKLFFGSGTQLSVL.

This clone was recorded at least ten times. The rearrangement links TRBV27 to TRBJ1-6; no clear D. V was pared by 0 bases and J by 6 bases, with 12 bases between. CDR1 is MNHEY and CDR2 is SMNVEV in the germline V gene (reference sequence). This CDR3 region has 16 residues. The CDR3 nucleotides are TGTGCCAGCAGTTTATCAGAAACCCTCCCTAATTCACCCCTCCACTTT. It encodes CASSLSETLPNSPLHF.

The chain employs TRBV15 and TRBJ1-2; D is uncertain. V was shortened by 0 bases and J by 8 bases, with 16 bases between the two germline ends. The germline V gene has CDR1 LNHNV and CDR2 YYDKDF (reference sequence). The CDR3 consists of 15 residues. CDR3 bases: TGTGCCACCAGCAGAGATAGAAGCCTCCGAGGCGGCTACACCTTC. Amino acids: CATSRDRSLRGGYTF.

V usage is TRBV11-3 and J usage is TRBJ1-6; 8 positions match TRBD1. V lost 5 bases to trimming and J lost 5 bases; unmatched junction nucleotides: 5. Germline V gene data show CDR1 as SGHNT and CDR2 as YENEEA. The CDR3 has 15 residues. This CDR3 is CASSPRTGNNSPLHF. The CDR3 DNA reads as TGTGCCAGCAGCCCTCGGACAGGGAATAATTCACCCCTCCACTTT. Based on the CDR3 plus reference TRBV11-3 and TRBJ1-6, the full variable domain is EAGVVQSPRYKIIEKKQPVAFWCNPISGHNTLYWYLQNLGQGPELLIRYENEEAVDDSQLPKDRFSAERLKGVDSTLKIQPAELGDSAVYLCASSPRTGNNSPLHFGNGTRLTVT.

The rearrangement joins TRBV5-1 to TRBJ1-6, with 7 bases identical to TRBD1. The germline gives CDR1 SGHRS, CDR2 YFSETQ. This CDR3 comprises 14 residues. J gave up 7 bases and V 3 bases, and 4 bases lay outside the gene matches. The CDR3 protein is CASSSRDSNSPLHF. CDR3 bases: TGCGCCAGCAGCTCCCGGGACAGCAATTCACCCCTCCACTTT.

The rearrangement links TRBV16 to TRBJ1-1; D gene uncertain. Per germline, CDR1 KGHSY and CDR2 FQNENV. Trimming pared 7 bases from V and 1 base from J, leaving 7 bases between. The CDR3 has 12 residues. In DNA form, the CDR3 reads TGTGCCAGCACCAAACAGAACACTGAAGCTTTCTTT. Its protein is CASTKQNTEAFF.